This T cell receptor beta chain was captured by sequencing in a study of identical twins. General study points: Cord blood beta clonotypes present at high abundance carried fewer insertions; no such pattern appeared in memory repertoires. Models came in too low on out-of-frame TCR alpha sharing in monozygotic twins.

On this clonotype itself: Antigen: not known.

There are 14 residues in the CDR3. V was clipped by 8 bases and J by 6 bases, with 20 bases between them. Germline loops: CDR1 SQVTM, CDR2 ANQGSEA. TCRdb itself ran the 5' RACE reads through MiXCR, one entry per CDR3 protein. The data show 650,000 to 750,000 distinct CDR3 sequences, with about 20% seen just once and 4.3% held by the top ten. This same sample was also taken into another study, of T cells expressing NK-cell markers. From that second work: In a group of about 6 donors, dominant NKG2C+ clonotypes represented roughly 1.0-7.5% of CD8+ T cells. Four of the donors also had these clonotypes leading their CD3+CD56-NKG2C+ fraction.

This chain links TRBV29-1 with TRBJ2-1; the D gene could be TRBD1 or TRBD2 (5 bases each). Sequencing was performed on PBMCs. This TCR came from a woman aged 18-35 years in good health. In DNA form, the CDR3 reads TGCAGCTCCGGGACCCCGCGCCGGGGCAATGAGCAGTTCTTC. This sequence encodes CSSGTPRRGNEQFF.